The present T cell receptor beta chain was sequenced within a study of vaccination and CD4 T cells after COVID-19. Study overall: Four females and six males made up the convalescents, two of whom were Hispanic. Broader study findings: Post-infection sampling omitted early timepoints and covered relatively few convalescent patients.

To note about this clonotype: The target antigen is unknown.

Treatment defined: 10-day PBMC culture with coronavirus spike peptide pools or control peptides (ViraFEST assay). This CDR3 has 15 amino acids. V was clipped by 4 bases and J by 4 bases, with 17 bases between them. Germline lookup yields CDR1 SGHNT and CDR2 YYREEE (reference sequence). Sequencing of cultured CD4+ T cell DNA used the Oncomine TCR Beta short-read assay. Cultured CD4+ T cells were the source of extracted genomic DNA. From the PCR reads, TCRdb called clonotypes with MiXCR, one entry per CDR3 protein. The sample comprises 4,500 or so distinct CDR3 sequences, 45% of which are singletons, and 43% rests with the top ten.

The sequenced sample consisted of CD4+ T cells from blood, cultured in vitro. This sequence was found in a human donor who had recovered from COVID-19. The V gene is TRBV5-4, the J gene TRBJ1-1, with D perhaps TRBD1 (5 bases). The CDR3 region is CASSTEGGARTEAFF. CDR3 bases: TGTGCCAGCAGCACGGAGGGTGGGGCGCGCACTGAAGCTTTCTTT.